This entry concerns a single TCR beta chain. Its matching antigen is unknown. The data stem from a study of CD8+ T cells in alopecia areata. Regarding the study as a whole: It was lesional scalp, especially alopecia totalis/universalis, that showed higher clonality than normal scalp.

The sequencing template was cDNA reverse transcribed from extracted RNA. The repertoire was sequenced with immunoSEQ multiplex PCR; TCRdb's copy has only in-frame clones and lacks some. The table includes about 210,000 clones, approximately 57% detected once. Treatment meaning: oral pan-JAK inhibitor, 5-10 mg twice daily. Here the sequenced sample was CD4+ T cells sorted from blood, taken at week 4, from a patient treated with tofacitinib. The receptor was isolated from a human donor with alopecia areata.

The CDR3 DNA reads TGTGCCAGCAGGGTGGCCTATAATTCACCCCTCCACTTT. It is translated as CASRVAYNSPLHF. The rearrangement uses TRBV25-1 and TRBJ1-6; D unclear. Germline CDR1 is MGHDK and CDR2 is SYGVNS. There are 13 residues in the CDR3. V lost 6 bases, J lost 2 bases, and 5 bases lay in between.